This entry features one T cell receptor (beta chain) sequence. This specimen belongs to a study of blood T cell repertoires in COVID-19. Study-level background: Specimens from acute and convalescent COVID-19 originated in the United States, Italy and Spain. T cells, B-cell-depleted T cells, or PBMCs supplied cDNA or gDNA.

The CDR3 covers 16 residues. The germline gives CDR1 KGHSH, CDR2 LQKENI. With 5 bases clipped from V and 0 bases from J, the junction kept 7 bases outside the gene matches. In the authors' methods: Using reference gene primer amplification, nucleated cell counts were estimated. TCRdb's copy holds only in-frame clones and misses some; the assay was immunoSEQ multiplex PCR. V, J and clone size reflect that table, while D and trimming were determined from the DNA. The sample shows tens of thousands of clones, about 90% of them seen only once. The gene calls are TRBV18 and TRBJ1-3; 7 bases align to TRBD1. This receptor was identified in a man older than 75 in a cohort sampled during active COVID-19. The sequencing sample was made of peripheral blood. CDR3 in DNA: TGTGCCAGCTCAATACTGACAGGGCCCTCTGGAAACACCATATATTTT. As protein: CASSILTGPSGNTIYF.